The 23 T cell receptor beta chains below were found in one sample sequenced in a study of CD8+ T cells in alopecia areata. RNA extraction was followed by reverse transcription into cDNA, which acted as the sequencing template. Assay used: immunoSEQ multiplex PCR; TCRdb lists only in-frame clones, some missing. The sample consists of 120,000 to 150,000 clones, about 89% of them appearing once. The input for sequencing was CD8+ T cells sorted from blood, taken at week 0. These TCRs come from a human donor with alopecia areata.

The chain links TRBV7-8 to TRBJ2-7, with D maybe TRBD2 (7 bases). Trimming took 2 bases from V and 9 from J, leaving 17 bases between them. Per the germline V gene, CDR1 is SGHVS and CDR2 is FQNEAQ. This CDR3 comprises 14 residues. CDR3 amino acids: CASSLNPGGGRQYF. The CDR3 DNA is TGTGCCAGCAGCTTAAACCCGGGGGGCGGGAGGCAGTACTTC.

V and J are TRBV9 and TRBJ2-1; perhaps TRBD1 as D (5 bases). The germline gives CDR1 SGDLS, CDR2 YYNGEE. The V end was cut by 7 bases, the J end by 10 bases, with 6 bases between. This CDR3 is built from 9 residues. In DNA form, the CDR3 reads TGTGCCAGCGGGGCGGAGCAGTTCTTC. It yields the protein CASGAEQFF. Full variable domain (outside the CDR3, taken from reference TRBV9 and TRBJ2-1): DSGVTQTPKHLITATGQRVTLRCSPRSGDLSVYWYQQSLDQGLQFLIQYYNGEERAKGNILERFSAQQFPDLHSELNLSSLELGDSALYFCASGAEQFFGPGTRLTVL.

The V and J genes are TRBV4-1 and TRBJ2-2, with 9 bases matching TRBD1. CDR3 length equals 16 residues. Losses at the gene ends were 0 bases for V and 11 bases for J; bases not matched to a gene: 10. In germline, CDR1 is MGHRA, CDR2 YSYEKL. The CDR3, as DNA: TGCGCCAGCAGCCAAGATTGGAGAGCACAGGGGGCAGAGCTGTTTTTT. It codes for CASSQDWRAQGAELFF.

V gene TRBV5-6 combines with J gene TRBJ1-1; possibly TRBD1 for D (5 bases). CDR3 length equals 18 residues. The germline V gene has CDR1 SGHDT and CDR2 YYEEEE. Between the trimmed V and J ends, which lost 4 bases and 1 base, there was a span of 23 bases. The CDR3 spells CASSARRGQKDRNTEAFF. The CDR3 DNA sequence: TGTGCCAGCAGCGCCCGCCGGGGCCAGAAAGATAGGAACACTGAAGCTTTCTTT.

This rearrangement joins TRBV27 to TRBJ2-2, with 8 bases fitting TRBD1. Germline V gene sequence: CDR1 MNHEY, CDR2 SMNVEV (reference sequence). CDR3 length equals 15 residues. V was clipped by 5 bases and J by 4 bases; unmatched bases: 6. The CDR3 coding sequence is TGTGCCAGCAGTGTGACAGGGGACGGCACCGGGGAGCTGTTTTTT. It codes for CASSVTGDGTGELFF.

The chain combines TRBV7-9 with TRBJ2-7; D is uncertain. Germline CDR1 reads SEHNR; CDR2 reads FQNEAQ (reference sequence). Trimming removed 5 bases at V and 4 bases at J, with 21 bases between. The CDR3 spans 16 residues. The CDR3 region has the DNA TGTGCCAGCAGCGGCCGAGACGGAAGTCGATTTTACGAGCAGTACTTC. It codes for CASSGRDGSRFYEQYF.

This chain joins TRBV9 and TRBJ2-3; 7 nucleotides line up with TRBD2. The CDR3 spans 14 residues. V was pared by 4 bases and J by 5 bases, with 7 bases of the junction left unmatched. Germline CDR1 SGDLS, CDR2 YYNGEE. The CDR3, as DNA: TGTGCCAGCAGCCCCTGGGGGGGGGAAGATACGCAGTATTTT. Protein sequence: CASSPWGGEDTQYF.

A note on this clone: The same CDR3 arises from other DNA sequences in this sample as well. V gene TRBV27 combines with J gene TRBJ1-1; TRBD1 might be the D (5 bases). V lost 2 bases to trimming and J lost 2 bases, with 6 bases between them. This CDR3 comprises 13 residues. The germline V gene has CDR1 MNHEY and CDR2 SMNVEV (reference sequence). The CDR3 DNA sequence: TGTGCCAGCAGTTTACAGGGTAACACTGAAGCTTTCTTT. This translates into CASSLQGNTEAFF.

This chain uses TRBV29-1 with TRBJ2-7; TRBD1 is a possible D gene (6 bases). Trimming cost V 6 bases and J 2 bases, with 11 bases left between them. CDR1 and CDR2 from the germline V gene are SQVTM and ANQGSEA. The CDR3 has 12 residues. This CDR3 is CSVLQGPYEQYF. CDR3 nucleotides: TGCAGCGTATTACAGGGCCCCTACGAGCAGTACTTC.

This chain joins TRBV7-3 and TRBJ1-1; the match to TRBD1 covers 9 bases. The CDR3 loop spans 13 amino acids. Trimming took 5 bases from V and 11 from J; bases not matched to a gene: 9. Germline CDR1 is SGHTA and CDR2 is FQGTGA. The CDR3 DNA sequence: TGTGCCAGCAGCCGGACAGGGGCCGGTGGTGCTTTCTTT. It specifies CASSRTGAGGAFF.

The chain has TRBV13 and TRBJ2-7; TRBD1 aligns across 11 bases. This CDR3 spans 19 amino acids. In germline, CDR1 is PRHDT, CDR2 FYEKMQ (reference sequence). Trimming removed 5 bases from V and 2 bases from J; junction bases left unmatched: 17. Here the CDR3 DNA reads TGTGCCAGCAGCAAAACCGCCGGACAGGGGGCAGTGGTAACCTACGAGCAGTACTTC. Amino acids: CASSKTAGQGAVVTYEQYF.

This chain connects TRBV18 to TRBJ2-7; the D is unclear. This CDR3 has 13 residues. The germline V gene encodes CDR1 KGHSH and CDR2 LQKENI. Between the trimmed V and J ends, which lost 3 bases and 0 bases, there was a span of 6 bases. The DNA of the CDR3 is TGTGCCAGCTCACCGAACTTCTCCTACGAGCAGTACTTC. This sequence encodes CASSPNFSYEQYF.

The chain employs TRBV29-1 and TRBJ2-7; 9 positions match TRBD1. CDR1 is SQVTM, CDR2 ANQGSEA, per germline. The V and J ends lost 7 bases and 1 base, in that order; junction bases with no gene match: 14. The CDR3 consists of 16 residues. The CDR3 DNA sequence: TGCAGCGCTACAGGGGGCGGAGGATCCCCTTCCTACGAGCAGTACTTC. Protein: CSATGGGGSPSYEQYF.

The genes are TRBV2 and TRBJ2-6; D not resolved. The length of the CDR3 is 16 residues. Germline V lookup: CDR1 SNHLY, CDR2 FYNNEI. V shed 6 bases and J shed 0 bases, with 12 bases lying between them. DNA for the CDR3: TGTGCCAGCAGCGAAATCCGCGTCTCTGGGGCCAACGTCCTGACTTTC. Protein: CASSEIRVSGANVLTF.

This chain connects TRBV29-1 to TRBJ1-1, with 9 bases aligning to TRBD1. The junction had 7 bases not matched to a gene; V was cut back by 7 bases and J by 4 bases. Germline-derived CDR1 and CDR2 are SQVTM and ANQGSEA. This CDR3 is 13 amino acids long. CDR3 sequence reads: CSGTGEGVTEAFF. The CDR3 bases are TGCAGCGGGACAGGGGAGGGGGTCACTGAAGCTTTCTTT.

This clone was detected only a few times. The V and J genes are TRBV7-9 and TRBJ2-7, with D possibly matching TRBD2 (5 bases). Per germline, CDR1 SEHNR and CDR2 FQNEAQ (reference sequence). V lost 1 base to trimming and J lost 2 bases, with 12 bases between them. This CDR3 contains 15 residues. The CDR3 bases are TGTGCCAGCAGCTTAGTCGGGCGAGGGACCTACGAGCAGTACTTC. Protein: CASSLVGRGTYEQYF. The variable domain in full, with the rest retrieved from reference TRBV7-9 and TRBJ2-7, is DTGVSQNPRHKITKRGQNVTFRCDPISEHNRLYWYRQTLGQGPEFLTYFQNEAQLEKSRLLSDRFSAERPKGSFSTLEIQRTEQGDSAMYLCASSLVGRGTYEQYFGPGTRLTVT.

This clone was seen a handful of times. This chain links TRBV6-5 with TRBJ2-1; 7 bases match TRBD1. Trimming removed 6 bases from V and 7 bases from J; junction bases left unmatched: 9. The CDR3 is 14 residues long. The V gene's germline CDR1 is MNHEY and CDR2 SVGAGI. As DNA, the CDR3 is TGTGCCAGCAGACCTACCCTACAGGGGAATGAGCAGTTCTTC. It codes for CASRPTLQGNEQFF.

This clone is a singleton in its sample. DNA of the CDR3: TGTGCCTGGAGTGTACAGAACACTGGGGAGCAGTACTTC. This codes for CAWSVQNTGEQYF. The rearrangement joins TRBV30 to TRBJ2-7; no firm D call. Germline CDR1 reads GTSNPN; CDR2 reads SVGIG (reference sequence). CDR3 size: 13 residues. V shed 0 bases and J shed 7 bases, with 13 bases lying between them.

The V and J genes are TRBV27 and TRBJ1-5, with D unresolved. Germline CDR1 and CDR2: MNHEY and SMNVEV (reference sequence). The length of the CDR3 is 14 residues. Trimming stripped 0 bases from V and 0 bases from J, with 3 bases between. For the CDR3, the DNA is TGTGCCAGCAGTTTATCGAGTAGCAATCAGCCCCAGCATTTT. Protein product: CASSLSSSNQPQHF.

This clone was recorded a few times. The rearrangement uses TRBV29-1 and TRBJ1-2, with 8 bases identical to TRBD1. Trimming took 1 base from V and 10 from J; bases not matched to a gene: 5. In germline, CDR1 is SQVTM, CDR2 ANQGSEA. The CDR3 spans 12 residues. The CDR3 DNA reads TGCAGCGTTGAAGTTCGGGACAGGATCTACACCTTC. Amino acid sequence: CSVEVRDRIYTF.

The CDR3 loop is CASRSLTSFLQETQYF. Here the CDR3 DNA reads TGTGCCAGCAGATCCCTCACTAGCTTCCTCCAAGAGACCCAGTACTTC. The V call is TRBV7-9, the J call TRBJ2-5, with D maybe TRBD2 (6 bases). Trimming pared 6 bases from V and 1 base from J, leaving 18 bases between. The CDR3 is 16 amino acids. Germline loops: CDR1 SEHNR, CDR2 FQNEAQ (reference sequence).

The CDR3 DNA reads as TGTGCCAGCAGCCTCATTATAGCGGGTGAGAAGAATGAGCAGTTCTTC. Encoded protein: CASSLIIAGEKNEQFF. The V and J genes are TRBV28 and TRBJ2-1; 7 bases fit TRBD2. There are 16 residues in the CDR3. The junction had 15 bases not matched to a gene; V was cut back by 6 bases and J by 7 bases. Germline assignment: CDR1 MDHEN and CDR2 SYDVKM.

This chain connects TRBV27 to TRBJ2-3; weak D call: TRBD2 (5 bases). The V gene lost 5 bases and the J gene lost 3 bases, with 15 bases spanning the gap. The CDR3 loop spans 15 amino acids. Germline V gene lookup returns CDR1 MNHEY and CDR2 SMNVEV (reference sequence). The CDR3 region has the DNA TGTGCCAGCAGTCTAGCCCGGCGCAATACAGATACGCAGTATTTT. As protein: CASSLARRNTDTQYF.